The 30 T cell receptor beta chains below all came from one sample that was sequenced in a study of cytomegalovirus exposure and HLA in healthy donors. PCR used 60 Vbeta primers and 13 Jbeta primers. The assay was immunoSEQ multiplex PCR, and TCRdb's table has in-frame clones only and misses some. The data show about 140,000 clones, and the top ten clones hold around 0.96%. The material sequenced was PBMCs. These receptors all come from a male donor in good health and CMV-seronegative.

The CDR3 region has the DNA TGTGCCAGCAGCTTGAAGGACAGCGAATCACCCCTCCACTTT. It is translated as CASSLKDSESPLHF. This chain links TRBV7-9 with TRBJ1-6; D is possibly TRBD1 (6 bases). Germline CDR1 reads SEHNR; CDR2 reads FQNEAQ (reference sequence). Trimming took off 3 bases at V and 10 bases at J, with 13 bases between the two ends. This CDR3 is 14 amino acids long.

The chain uses TRBV6-5 and TRBJ1-5; possibly TRBD1 for D (5 bases). V was shortened by 6 bases and J by 6 bases, with 18 bases between the two germline ends. The CDR3 totals 15 residues. Germline-derived CDR1 and CDR2 are MNHEY and SVGAGI. CDR3 sequence reads: CASSKGLGEGQPQHF. The CDR3 region has the DNA TGTGCCAGCAGCAAGGGCCTAGGGGAGGGTCAGCCCCAGCATTTT.

The rearrangement uses TRBV5-1 and TRBJ1-1; tentatively, D is TRBD1 (5 bases). The V gene's germline CDR1 is SGHRS and CDR2 YFSETQ. V lost 5 bases and J lost 1, with 18 bases in between. The CDR3 sequence is 16 residues long. The CDR3 region is CASRKYDSPGNTEAFF. In DNA form, the CDR3 reads TGCGCCAGCAGAAAATACGACAGCCCGGGGAACACTGAAGCTTTCTTT.

The chain is built from TRBV11-2 and TRBJ1-2; possibly TRBD1 for D (5 bases). Germline CDR1 and CDR2: SGHAT and FQNNGV. The CDR3 contains 15 residues. Trimming stripped 1 base from V and 6 bases from J, with 15 bases between. The CDR3 loop reads CASSLADRGVDGYTF. In nucleotides, the CDR3 is TGTGCCAGCAGCTTAGCCGACAGAGGCGTAGATGGCTACACCTTC.

CDR3 in amino acids: CASSYSASGWETQYF. The CDR3 region has the DNA TGTGCCAGCAGTTACTCCGCCTCGGGTTGGGAGACCCAGTACTTC. The chain is built from TRBV6-5 and TRBJ2-5, with unresolved D. Trimming cost V 0 bases and J 5 bases, with 13 bases left between them. CDR3 length: 15 residues. Germline V gene lookup returns CDR1 MNHEY and CDR2 SVGAGI.

The chain employs TRBV2 and TRBJ1-5; the D gene is possibly TRBD1 (6 bases). The CDR3 loop spans 17 amino acids. Germline values: CDR1 SNHLY, CDR2 FYNNEI. With 3 bases removed from V and 5 bases from J, the gap between germline ends came to 20 bases. The CDR3 spells CASSDLPPQGAYQPQHF. Written as DNA, the CDR3 is TGTGCCAGCAGTGATTTACCCCCACAGGGAGCTTATCAGCCCCAGCATTTT.

V is TRBV6-5 and J is TRBJ1-2; D may be TRBD1 (5 bases). Germline V gene sequence: CDR1 MNHEY, CDR2 SVGAGI. The V end was cut by 6 bases, the J end by 7 bases, with 9 bases between. This CDR3 spans 11 amino acids. The CDR3 DNA is TGTGCCAGCAGCACCGACAGTGGCTACACCTTC. Amino acid sequence: CASSTDSGYTF.

The chain links TRBV29-1 to TRBJ2-5; D unresolved. Between the trimmed V and J ends, which lost 0 bases and 7 bases, there was a span of 6 bases. The CDR3 contains 11 residues. CDR1 is SQVTM, CDR2 ANQGSEA, per germline. CDR3: CSVEENGTQYF. CDR3 sequence (DNA): TGCAGCGTTGAAGAGAACGGGACCCAGTACTTC.

The V gene is TRBV18, the J gene TRBJ1-5, with 11 positions matching TRBD1. The junction had 4 bases not matched to a gene; V was cut back by 3 bases and J by 6 bases. The CDR3 runs to 15 residues. The germline V gene has CDR1 KGHSH and CDR2 LQKENI. As DNA, the CDR3 is TGTGCCAGCTCACCGGGGACAGGGGGAGTTCAGCCCCAGCATTTT. This codes for CASSPGTGGVQPQHF.

This sequence joins TRBV25-1 and TRBJ2-7; 10 positions match TRBD2. Germline V gene data show CDR1 as MGHDK and CDR2 as SYGVNS. Trimming at V came to 6 bases and at J to 2 bases, leaving 16 bases not matched to a gene. CDR3 size: 18 residues. CDR3 in DNA: TGTGCCAGCAGCCCGAGGGGGGTCCTAGCGGGGGAGCCCTACGAGCAGTACTTC. Protein product: CASSPRGVLAGEPYEQYF.

V usage is TRBV5-1 and J usage is TRBJ1-2; the match to TRBD1 covers 8 bases. Germline trimming cut 4 bases from V and 7 bases from J; bases unmatched to any gene: 9. Germline V gives CDR1 SGHRS, CDR2 YFSETQ. The CDR3 contains 14 residues. CDR3 sequence: CASSLVGQGSGYTF. CDR3 coding DNA: TGCGCCAGCAGCCTTGTTGGACAGGGAAGTGGCTACACCTTC.

DNA of the CDR3: TGTGCCAGTAGTGTTTCGACAGTTCCTCAAGGAAACACCATATATTTT. Translation: CASSVSTVPQGNTIYF. The rearrangement links TRBV19 to TRBJ1-3; D possibly corresponds to TRBD1 (5 bases). This CDR3 has 16 residues. V lost 5 bases and J lost 4, with 18 bases in between. Germline V CDR1 and CDR2: LNHDA, SQIVND (reference sequence).

This chain uses TRBV4-2 with TRBJ2-3; 12 nucleotides line up with TRBD2. The CDR3 has 18 residues. The V gene end was trimmed by 6 bases and the J gene end by 1 base; junction bases not matched to a gene: 11. Per germline, CDR1 LGHNA and CDR2 YNFKEQ. The CDR3 spells CASSLTTSGSLGTDTQYF. Here the CDR3 DNA reads TGTGCCAGCAGTCTTACGACTAGCGGGAGTTTGGGCACAGATACGCAGTATTTT.

The V gene is TRBV6-6, the J gene TRBJ2-7, with D perhaps TRBD2 (7 bases). CDR3 length: 13 amino acids. V was pared by 2 bases and J by 7 bases, with 12 bases between. From germline, CDR1 is MNHNY and CDR2 SVGAGI (reference sequence). This chain's CDR3 is CASSYSGTREQYF. The DNA for the CDR3 is TGTGCCAGCAGTTACAGCGGGACACGGGAGCAGTACTTC.

J is TRBJ2-1 and V is TRBV19; no definite D call. The ends were cut back, 9 bases at V and 0 bases at J, with 9 bases in the middle. Germline lookup yields CDR1 LNHDA and CDR2 SQIVND (reference sequence). CDR3 length equals 13 residues. CDR3 in DNA: TGTGCCAGCCAGACTGACTCCTACAATGAGCAGTTCTTC. This gives the protein CASQTDSYNEQFF.

Regarding this clone: Other nucleotide sequences in the sample specify the same CDR3. The rearrangement uses TRBV29-1 and TRBJ2-1; 9 nucleotides match TRBD2. Germline V CDR1 and CDR2: SQVTM, ANQGSEA. The CDR3 totals 15 residues. The trim removed 6 bases at V and 8 bases at J, leaving 14 bases unmatched. CDR3 nucleotide sequence: TGCAGCGTCGATTTACTAGCGGGCGGGGGGCATGAGCAGTTCTTC. Translating gives CSVDLLAGGGHEQFF.

This rearrangement joins TRBV28 to TRBJ2-1, with 7 bases lining up with TRBD2. Germline loops: CDR1 MDHEN, CDR2 SYDVKM. The junction had 8 bases not matched to a gene; V was cut back by 6 bases and J by 9 bases. CDR3 size: 13 residues. The CDR3 spells CASSLRPSGEQFF. CDR3 DNA: TGTGCCAGCAGCCTCCGTCCTAGCGGTGAGCAGTTCTTC.

J is TRBJ2-7 and V is TRBV4-2, with D uncertain. The CDR3 has 16 amino acids. V lost 4 bases to trimming and J lost 4 bases, with 20 bases between them. Germline values: CDR1 LGHNA, CDR2 YNFKEQ. The CDR3 coding sequence is TGTGCCAGCAGCCCGTTAGGCAGACCTTCGGAGTACGAGCAGTACTTC. This encodes CASSPLGRPSEYEQYF.

This sequence joins TRBV30 and TRBJ1-1, with a possible D match to TRBD1 (5 bases). The CDR3 is made up of 12 amino acids. The V gene lost 8 bases and the J gene lost 0 bases, with 10 bases spanning the gap. Germline V gene data show CDR1 as GTSNPN and CDR2 as SVGIG (reference sequence). The chain's CDR3 is CAGTGMNTEAFF. The CDR3 coding sequence is TGTGCCGGAACAGGAATGAACACTGAAGCTTTCTTT. The entire variable domain, with the rest obtained from reference TRBV30 and TRBJ1-1, is as follows: SQTIHQWPATLVQPVGSPLSLECTVEGTSNPNLYWYRQAAGRGLQLLFYSVGIGQISSEVPQNLSASRPQDRQFILSSKKLLLSDSGFYLCAGTGMNTEAFFGQGTRLTVV.

Details on this clone: Relative to the germline gene, one junction end is altered; a read error may explain this. CDR3 bases: TGTGCCGGGAGTTCCAGACGGGGGGCCACAGATACGCAGTATTTT. This gives the protein CAGSSRRGATDTQYF. This chain connects TRBV30 to TRBJ2-3; weak D call: TRBD2 (7 bases). The CDR3 has 15 amino acids. Germline V gives CDR1 GTSNPN, CDR2 SVGIG (reference sequence).

The DNA of the CDR3 is TGCGCCAGCAGCCGAACCAACCTACGACAGGGGGCGACTGAAGCTTTCTTT. This gives the protein CASSRTNLRQGATEAFF. This chain links TRBV5-1 with TRBJ1-1, with 10 positions matching TRBD1. V lost 4 bases to trimming and J lost 5 bases; unmatched junction nucleotides: 14. CDR3 size: 17 residues. Per the germline V gene, CDR1 is SGHRS and CDR2 is YFSETQ.

V and J are TRBV6-5 and TRBJ2-3, with a possible D match to TRBD2 (5 bases). The CDR3 totals 14 residues. V was trimmed by 0 bases and J by 13 bases, leaving 17 bases between them. Germline values: CDR1 MNHEY, CDR2 SVGAGI. CDR3 sequence reads: CASSYSSAGLPKYF. CDR3 nucleotide sequence: TGTGCCAGCAGTTACTCGAGCGCAGGACTCCCAAAGTATTTT.

J is TRBJ2-3 and V is TRBV11-2; no definite D call. There are 14 residues in the CDR3. Deletions cut 3 bases from V and 3 bases from J, with 10 bases between. CDR1 and CDR2 (germline): SGHAT, FQNNGV. The CDR3 DNA reads as TGTGCCAGCAGCTTGGGTGAGGAGACAGATACGCAGTATTTT. It encodes CASSLGEETDTQYF.

This chain links TRBV20-1 with TRBJ2-7; D possibly corresponds to TRBD1 (8 bases). The germline V gene has CDR1 DFQATT and CDR2 SNEGSKA (reference sequence). V lost 8 bases and J 7 bases, leaving 15 bases between the germline ends. The CDR3 runs 11 residues. The CDR3 region has the DNA TGCAGTTGTTACAGGGGGGGGGAGCAGTACTTC. This codes for CSCYRGGEQYF.

The chain carries TRBV6-5 and TRBJ1-6, with D perhaps TRBD1 (5 bases). There are 14 residues in the CDR3. V dropped 5 bases and J dropped 13 bases, with 18 bases sitting between them. CDR1 is MNHEY and CDR2 is SVGAGI in the germline V gene. This CDR3 reads CASSNRRGEGPLHF. As DNA, the CDR3 is TGTGCCAGCAGTAACCGCAGAGGGGAGGGTCCCCTCCACTTT.

The CDR3 protein is CASSGPGNTEAFF. CDR3 nucleotide sequence: TGTGCCAGCAGCGGTCCAGGTAACACTGAAGCTTTCTTT. This chain uses TRBV5-5 with TRBJ1-1; D not resolved. The CDR3 is made up of 13 amino acids. Germline assignment: CDR1 SGHKS and CDR2 YYEKEE (reference sequence). V was clipped by 4 bases and J by 2 bases, with 9 bases between them.

The chain couples TRBV9 to TRBJ2-5; 9 positions match TRBD2. CDR1 and CDR2 from the germline V gene are SGDLS and YYNGEE. The CDR3 has 15 residues. V lost 2 bases, J lost 0 bases, and 2 bases stayed unmatched. The chain's CDR3 is CASSVSGSYQETQYF. CDR3 in DNA: TGTGCCAGCAGCGTTAGCGGGAGTTACCAAGAGACCCAGTACTTC. The full variable domain, with the rest looked up from reference TRBV9 and TRBJ2-5, is DSGVTQTPKHLITATGQRVTLRCSPRSGDLSVYWYQQSLDQGLQFLIQYYNGEERAKGNILERFSAQQFPDLHSELNLSSLELGDSALYFCASSVSGSYQETQYFGPGTRLLVL.

The chain combines TRBV7-9 with TRBJ1-2, with 10 bases that match TRBD1. The trim removed 5 bases at V and 8 bases at J, leaving 8 bases unmatched. This CDR3 region has 14 residues. Germline CDR1 SEHNR, CDR2 FQNEAQ (reference sequence). CDR3 nucleotides: TGTGCCAGCAGCACCCCCGGGACAGGGGCCGGCTACACCTTC. Protein: CASSTPGTGAGYTF.

The rearrangement links TRBV9 to TRBJ2-5; D is perhaps TRBD2 (6 bases). The CDR3 is made up of 18 amino acids. CDR1 and CDR2 (germline): SGDLS, YYNGEE. Trimming stripped 3 bases from V and 3 bases from J, with 24 bases between. The CDR3 DNA reads TGTGCCAGCAGCGCCCTACGGGTGGCGTCTGGAGGGAAAGAGACCCAGTACTTC. Translated: CASSALRVASGGKETQYF.

The chain combines TRBV4-1 with TRBJ1-1; D perhaps matches TRBD1 (5 bases). Trimming left V 0 bases short and J 5 bases short, with 10 bases between. This CDR3 has 14 amino acids. The germline gives CDR1 MGHRA, CDR2 YSYEKL. CDR3 bases: TGCGCCAGCAGCCAAGATAAGGGGTTTACTGAAGCTTTCTTT. It specifies CASSQDKGFTEAFF.